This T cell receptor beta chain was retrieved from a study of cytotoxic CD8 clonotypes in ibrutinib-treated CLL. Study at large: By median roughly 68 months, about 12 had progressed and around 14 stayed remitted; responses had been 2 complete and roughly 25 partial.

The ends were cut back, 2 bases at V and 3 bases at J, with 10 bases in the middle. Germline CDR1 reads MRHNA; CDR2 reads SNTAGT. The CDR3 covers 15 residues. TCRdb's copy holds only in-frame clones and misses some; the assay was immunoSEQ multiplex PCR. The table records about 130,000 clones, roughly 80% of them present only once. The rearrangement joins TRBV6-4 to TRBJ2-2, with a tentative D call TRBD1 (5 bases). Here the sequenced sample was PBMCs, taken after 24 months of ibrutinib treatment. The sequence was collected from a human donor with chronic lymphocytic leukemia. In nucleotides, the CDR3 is TGTGCCAGCAGTGACGGGGCCAGACACACCGGGGAGCTGTTTTTT. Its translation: CASSDGARHTGELFF.